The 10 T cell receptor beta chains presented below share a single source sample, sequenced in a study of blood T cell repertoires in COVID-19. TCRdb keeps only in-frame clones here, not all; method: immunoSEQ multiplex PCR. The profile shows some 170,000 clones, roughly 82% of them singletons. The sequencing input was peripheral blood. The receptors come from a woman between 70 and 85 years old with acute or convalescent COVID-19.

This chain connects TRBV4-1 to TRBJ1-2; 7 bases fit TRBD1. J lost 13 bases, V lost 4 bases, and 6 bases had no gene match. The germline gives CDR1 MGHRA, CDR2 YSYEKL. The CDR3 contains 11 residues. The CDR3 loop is CASSPSGQPTF. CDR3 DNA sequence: TGCGCCAGCAGCCCGTCGGGACAGCCCACCTTC.

CDR3 sequence (DNA): TGTGCCAGCAGCTTGACCCCGAAGGGGAATGAGCAGTTCTTC. This gives the protein CASSLTPKGNEQFF. The J gene is TRBJ2-1, the V gene TRBV5-4; the D gene is possibly TRBD1 (5 bases). Trimming left V 1 base short and J 7 bases short, with 12 bases between. The CDR3 contains 14 residues. Germline V gives CDR1 SGHNT, CDR2 YYREEE (reference sequence).

The CDR3 DNA sequence: TGTGCCAGCAGCTCAACAGCACCCGAGGGCCACAATGAGCAGTTCTTC. Protein sequence: CASSSTAPEGHNEQFF. The chain couples TRBV5-4 to TRBJ2-1, with a tentative D call TRBD2 (5 bases). CDR3 length: 16 amino acids. Trimming took 3 bases from V and 5 from J, leaving 18 bases between them. CDR1 is SGHNT and CDR2 is YYREEE in the germline V gene (reference sequence).

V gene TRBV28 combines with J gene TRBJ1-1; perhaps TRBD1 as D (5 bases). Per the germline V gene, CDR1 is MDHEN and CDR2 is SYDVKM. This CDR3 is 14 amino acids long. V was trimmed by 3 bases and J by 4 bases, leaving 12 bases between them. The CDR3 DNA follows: TGTGCCAGCAGTTTGGGGACTGAGTTCACTGAAGCTTTCTTT. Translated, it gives CASSLGTEFTEAFF.

The CDR3 nucleotides are TGTGCCAGCAGCTTAGGCCCCACAGCTTTCTATGGCTACACCTTC. Encoded protein: CASSLGPTAFYGYTF. The V call is TRBV7-6, the J call TRBJ1-2; D is unclear. The CDR3 extends over 15 amino acids. The germline V gene has CDR1 SGHVS and CDR2 FNYEAQ. V dropped 1 base and J dropped 4 bases, with 13 bases sitting between them. Together with reference TRBV7-6 and TRBJ1-2, the CDR3 gives the full variable domain: GAGVSQSPRYKVTKRGQDVALRCDPISGHVSLYWYRQALGQGPEFLTYFNYEAQQDKSGLPNDRFSAERPEGSISTLTIQRTEQRDSAMYRCASSLGPTAFYGYTFGSGTRLTVV.

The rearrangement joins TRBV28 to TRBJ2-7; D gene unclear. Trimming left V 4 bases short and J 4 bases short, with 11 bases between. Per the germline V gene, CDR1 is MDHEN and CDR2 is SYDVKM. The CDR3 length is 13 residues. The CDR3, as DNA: TGTGCCAGCAGTTCCCCCACTCCTTACGAGCAGTACTTC. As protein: CASSSPTPYEQYF. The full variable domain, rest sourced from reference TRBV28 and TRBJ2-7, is DVKVTQSSRYLVKRTGEKVFLECVQDMDHENMFWYRQDPGLGLRLIYFSYDVKMKEKGDIPEGYSVSREKKERFSLILESASTNQTSMYLCASSSPTPYEQYFGPGTRLTVT.

CDR3 nucleotide sequence: TGCGCCAGCAAACGGACCGGGGAGCTGTTTTTT. Protein product: CASKRTGELFF. The rearrangement links TRBV10-2 to TRBJ2-2; unclear D gene. The CDR3 extends over 11 amino acids. Germline V CDR1 and CDR2: WSHSY, SAAADI. V was pared by 7 bases and J by 5 bases, with 5 bases between.

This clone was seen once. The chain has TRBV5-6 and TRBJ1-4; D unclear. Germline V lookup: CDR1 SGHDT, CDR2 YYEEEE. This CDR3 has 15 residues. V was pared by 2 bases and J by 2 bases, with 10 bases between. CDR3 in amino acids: CASSLGGPTNEKLFF. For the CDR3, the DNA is TGTGCCAGCAGCTTAGGAGGGCCGACTAATGAAAAACTGTTTTTT.

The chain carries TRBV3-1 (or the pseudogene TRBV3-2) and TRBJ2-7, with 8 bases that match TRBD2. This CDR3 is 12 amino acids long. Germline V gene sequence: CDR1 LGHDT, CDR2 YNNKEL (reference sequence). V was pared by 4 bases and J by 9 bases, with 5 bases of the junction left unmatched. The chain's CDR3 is CASSPTRGGQYF. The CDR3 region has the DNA TGTGCCAGCAGCCCGACCCGGGGGGGGCAGTACTTC.

CDR3 bases: TGTGCCAGCAGCCTTTACTCCGGGACTAGCGGGAGGACGTACAATGAGCAGTTCTTC. Translation: CASSLYSGTSGRTYNEQFF. V usage is TRBV3-1 (or the pseudogene TRBV3-2) and J usage is TRBJ2-1; TRBD2 agrees at 15 bases. The V segment lost 4 bases and the J segment 4 bases; nucleotides outside the gene matches: 11. The CDR3 length is 19 residues. CDR1 is LGHDT, CDR2 YNNKEL, per germline (reference sequence).